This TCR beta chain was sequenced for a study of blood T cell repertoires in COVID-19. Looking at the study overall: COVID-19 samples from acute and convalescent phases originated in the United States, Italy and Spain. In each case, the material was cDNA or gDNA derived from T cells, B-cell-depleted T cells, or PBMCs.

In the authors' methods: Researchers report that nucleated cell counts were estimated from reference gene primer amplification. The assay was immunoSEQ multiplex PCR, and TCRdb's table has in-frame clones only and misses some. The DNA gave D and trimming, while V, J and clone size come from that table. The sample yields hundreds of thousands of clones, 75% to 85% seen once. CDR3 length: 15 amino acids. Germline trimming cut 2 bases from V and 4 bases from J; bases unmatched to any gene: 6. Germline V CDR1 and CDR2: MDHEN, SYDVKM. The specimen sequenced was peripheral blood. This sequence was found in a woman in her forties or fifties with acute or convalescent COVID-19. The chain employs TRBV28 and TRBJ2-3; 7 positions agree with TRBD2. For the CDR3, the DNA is TGTGCCAGCAGTTTAGCGGGAGAGAGGTCAGATACGCAGTATTTT. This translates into CASSLAGERSDTQYF.